This T cell receptor beta chain was sequenced in a study of human T cells and chemical hapten exposure. Study as a whole: TCR yield per sample varied, mainly due to pooled library volumes.

Each CDR3 protein is one row after TCRdb ran MiXCR on the RACE reads. The table lists roughly 380,000 distinct CDR3 sequences, under 6.5% of them singletons, with roughly 5.4% in the top ten. V lost 10 bases to trimming and J lost 2 bases, with 14 bases between them. The CDR3 contains 13 residues. CDR1 is MNHEY, CDR2 SVGAGI, per germline. Study results and limitations: Healthy individuals' immune responses may differ from those of donors, who had alopecia.

In this sample, this clonotype turned up many times. As yet, its antigen is unknown. Sample time point: patch test 2, 6 weeks after DPC sensitization. Treatment defined: therapeutic diphenylcyclopropenone sensitization with weekly scalp DPC. The source material was whole blood, sampled in connection with sensitization to the hapten diphenylcyclopropenone (DPC). This sequence was found in a woman aged 18-30 years with alopecia areata. Some clones in this sample may be carry-over from other donors' samples. J is TRBJ1-2 and V is TRBV6-5; weak D call: TRBD1 (5 bases). The CDR3 sequence: CATGDESNYGYTF. The CDR3 DNA is TGTGCCACCGGGGACGAATCCAACTATGGCTACACCTTC.